These T cell receptor beta chains were read from a single sample in a study of long-term antiretroviral therapy in people with HIV. Measured with immunoSEQ multiplex PCR; TCRdb has only the in-frame clones, and not every one. The sample has some 36,000 clones; about 85% are singletons. The material was unsorted PBMCs, obtained approximately 2.9 years before starting antiretroviral therapy. Source of these receptors: a woman in her 30s with HIV. CDR3s include the opening cysteine and the closing phenylalanine or tryptophan. D genes are given only for firm matches. A clone size is listed for some rows: how often the clone was seen (once, few, many), or a class if it is expanded.

v_gene: TRBV10-3; j_gene: TRBJ1-1; abundance: few; len: 15; d_gene: -; CDR3aa: CAISDWDPLPTEAFF; CDR3nt: TGTGCCATCAGTGACTGGGACCCTCTTCCCACTGAAGCTTTCTTT
v_gene: TRBV5-5; j_gene: TRBJ1-1; abundance: -; len: 13; d_gene: -; CDR3aa: CASSLEASTEAFF; CDR3nt: TGTGCCAGCAGCTTGGAAGCCAGCACTGAAGCTTTCTTT
v_gene: TRBV2; j_gene: TRBJ1-5; abundance: -; len: 14; d_gene: -; CDR3aa: CASSEEGWHQPQHF; CDR3nt: TGTGCCAGCAGTGAGGAAGGTTGGCATCAGCCCCAGCATTTT
v_gene: TRBV23-1; j_gene: TRBJ2-1; abundance: -; len: 15; d_gene: TRBD1; CDR3aa: CASIDGTGTLNEQFF; CDR3nt: TGCGCCAGCATCGACGGGACAGGGACCCTCAATGAGCAGTTCTTC
v_gene: TRBV2; j_gene: TRBJ1-5; abundance: -; len: 15; d_gene: -; CDR3aa: CASSVRGRSNQPQHF; CDR3nt: TGTGCCAGCAGTGTGAGGGGTCGGAGCAATCAGCCCCAGCATTTT
v_gene: TRBV30; j_gene: TRBJ1-6; abundance: -; len: 16; d_gene: TRBD1; CDR3aa: CAWSVGGRGVMSPLHF; CDR3nt: TGTGCCTGGAGTGTAGGGGGCAGGGGAGTTATGTCACCCCTCCACTTT
v_gene: TRBV5-1; j_gene: TRBJ2-1; abundance: -; len: 15; d_gene: -; CDR3aa: CASSLDLAEWNEQFF; CDR3nt: TGCGCCAGCAGCTTGGACCTAGCTGAATGGAATGAGCAGTTCTTC
v_gene: TRBV7-9; j_gene: TRBJ2-5; abundance: -; len: 16; d_gene: TRBD1; CDR3aa: CASSSRTGSLQETQYF; CDR3nt: TGTGCCAGCAGCTCCCGGACAGGCAGTCTCCAAGAGACCCAGTACTTC
v_gene: TRBV11-2; j_gene: TRBJ1-5; abundance: few; len: 13; d_gene: -; CDR3aa: CASSFQTGQPQHF; CDR3nt: TGTGCCAGCAGCTTCCAGACAGGACAGCCCCAGCATTTT
v_gene: TRBV7-3; j_gene: TRBJ2-2; abundance: -; len: 16; d_gene: -; CDR3aa: CASSSSGTTNTGELFF; CDR3nt: TGTGCCAGCAGCTCCTCCGGGACAACGAACACCGGGGAGCTGTTTTTT
v_gene: TRBV5-6; j_gene: TRBJ2-5; abundance: once; len: 14; d_gene: -; CDR3aa: CASSLGQLQETQYF; CDR3nt: TGTGCCAGCAGCTTGGGACAGCTGCAAGAGACCCAGTACTTC
v_gene: TRBV5-4; j_gene: TRBJ2-5; abundance: -; len: 15; d_gene: TRBD1; CDR3aa: CASSPRQGPQETQYF; CDR3nt: TGTGCCAGCAGCCCCCGACAGGGGCCACAAGAGACCCAGTACTTC
v_gene: TRBV6-4; j_gene: TRBJ1-1; abundance: once; len: 14; d_gene: TRBD1; CDR3aa: CASSVSGGNTEAFF; CDR3nt: TGTGCCAGCAGTGTTTCAGGGGGCAACACTGAAGCTTTCTTT
v_gene: TRBV4-1; j_gene: TRBJ2-1; abundance: -; len: 17; d_gene: TRBD2; CDR3aa: CASSQDKGLADYNEQFF; CDR3nt: TGCGCCAGCAGCCAAGACAAGGGACTAGCGGACTACAATGAGCAGTTCTTC
v_gene: TRBV7-9; j_gene: TRBJ2-3; abundance: -; len: 15; d_gene: -; CDR3aa: CASSSRLDGTDTQYF; CDR3nt: TGTGCCAGCAGCTCACGACTAGATGGCACAGATACGCAGTATTTT
v_gene: TRBV29-1; j_gene: TRBJ1-1; abundance: -; len: 13; d_gene: TRBD1; CDR3aa: CSAWGQGNTEAFF; CDR3nt: TGCAGCGCCTGGGGACAGGGGAACACTGAAGCTTTCTTT
v_gene: TRBV29-1; j_gene: TRBJ2-7; abundance: -; len: 12; d_gene: -; CDR3aa: CSVEASSYEQYF; CDR3nt: TGCAGCGTTGAAGCCAGCTCCTACGAGCAGTACTTC
v_gene: TRBV25-1; j_gene: TRBJ1-4; abundance: -; len: 14; d_gene: TRBD1; CDR3aa: CASSRGTVNEKLFF; CDR3nt: TGTGCCAGCAGTCGAGGGACAGTTAATGAAAAACTGTTTTTT
v_gene: TRBV6-1; j_gene: TRBJ1-2; abundance: -; len: 16; d_gene: -; CDR3aa: CASSEALRGRNYGYTF; CDR3nt: TGTGCCAGCAGTGAAGCGCTTCGAGGACGTAACTATGGCTACACCTTC
v_gene: TRBV7-6; j_gene: TRBJ1-1; abundance: few; len: 14; d_gene: -; CDR3aa: CASSLWGGETEAFF; CDR3nt: TGTGCCAGCAGCCTATGGGGGGGAGAGACTGAAGCTTTCTTT
v_gene: TRBV27; j_gene: TRBJ1-1; abundance: -; len: 15; d_gene: -; CDR3aa: CASHPGVFMVTEAFF; CDR3nt: TGTGCCAGCCACCCGGGGGTATTTATGGTCACTGAAGCTTTCTTT
v_gene: TRBV7-3; j_gene: TRBJ1-2; abundance: -; len: 11; d_gene: -; CDR3aa: CASSSGLSYTF; CDR3nt: TGTGCCAGCAGCTCGGGCCTTAGCTACACCTTC